This T cell receptor (beta chain) was sequenced during a study of blood T cell repertoires in COVID-19. Study as a whole: Spain, Italy and the United States supplied samples that represented acute and convalescent COVID-19.

Membership in each cohort depended on participant-reported clinical history. No more than 2 weeks before study entry, exposed participants had met a case of COVID-19. As handled by the study authors: Reference gene primer amplification in the assay estimated nucleated cell counts. Generated by immunoSEQ multiplex PCR, the TCRdb table keeps only in-frame clones and is missing some. Clone size and V and J calls were adopted from that table, with D and trimming inferred from the DNA. Here the sample spans 300,000 to 350,000 clones, about 90% being singletons. The receptor was isolated from a woman aged 25 to 39 who had been exposed to COVID-19. The sequencing input was PBMCs or T cells enriched from blood (not recorded which).

This chain's CDR3 is CASMWGQGADTEAFF. The CDR3, as DNA: TGTGCCAGTATGTGGGGACAGGGGGCCGACACTGAAGCTTTCTTT. The chain is built from TRBV19 and TRBJ1-1, with 12 bases that match TRBD1. V lost 7 bases and J lost 3; bases outside the gene matches: 6. This CDR3 region has 15 residues. The germline V gene has CDR1 LNHDA and CDR2 SQIVND (reference sequence). Based on the CDR3 plus reference TRBV19 and TRBJ1-1, the full variable domain is DGGITQSPKYLFRKEGQNVTLSCEQNLNHDAMYWYRQDPGQGLRLIYYSQIVNDFQKGDIAEGYSVSREKKESFPLTVTSAQKNPTAFYLCASMWGQGADTEAFFGQGTRLTVV.